Below are 28 T cell receptor beta chains sequenced from a single sample in a study of vaccination effects on CD4 cells after COVID-19. The data were produced by immunoSEQ multiplex PCR, yet TCRdb's version contains in-frame clones alone and is incomplete. This table holds roughly 27,000 clones, 75% to 80% found once. Antigen-specific CD4+ T cell clonotypes were called by their expansion after viral peptide-pool culture in ViraFEST. Culturing for approximately 10 days preceded CD4+ T cell isolation. Two doses of either BNT162b2 or mRNA-1273 were given to each participant. Their recognized antigens are unknown. The sample here was CD4+ T cells from PBMCs cultured with SARS-CoV-2 spike peptides, taken after COVID-19 vaccination. These receptors originate from a human donor who received a COVID-19 vaccine. Some clones in this sample may be carry-over from other donors' samples.

The chain combines TRBV5-6 with TRBJ2-3; 8 nucleotides align to TRBD2. The V gene's germline CDR1 is SGHDT and CDR2 YYEEEE. The CDR3 is 16 residues long. V lost 1 base and J lost 2; bases outside the gene matches: 6. The CDR3 DNA reads as TGTGCCAGCAGCTTGCAGCGGGGGAGTTCCACAGATACGCAGTATTTT. It encodes CASSLQRGSSTDTQYF.

The chain is built from TRBV7-2 and TRBJ1-6; a possible D gene is TRBD1 (6 bases). The CDR3 has 13 residues. Germline V gene sequence: CDR1 SGHTA, CDR2 FQGNSA. Between the trimmed V and J ends, which lost 4 bases and 10 bases, there was a span of 11 bases. The CDR3 protein is CASSSYRASPLHF. The CDR3 DNA reads TGTGCCAGCAGCTCCTACAGGGCATCACCCCTCCACTTT.

The chain couples TRBV3-1 (or the pseudogene TRBV3-2) to TRBJ1-2; TRBD1 agrees at 10 bases. Germline V gene lookup returns CDR1 LGHDT and CDR2 YNNKEL (reference sequence). V shed 1 base and J 7 bases; nucleotides not matched to a gene: 6. The CDR3 runs 15 residues. CDR3 DNA sequence: TGTGCCAGCAGCCAAGGGACAGGGGGTAATCTTGGCTACACCTTC. Its protein product is CASSQGTGGNLGYTF.

The chain carries TRBV6-5 and TRBJ1-1; the D is unclear. Per germline, CDR1 MNHEY and CDR2 SVGAGI. The CDR3 covers 11 residues. With 6 bases removed from V and 4 bases from J, the gap between germline ends came to 6 bases. CDR3 sequence reads: CASREGTEAFF. The CDR3 DNA reads as TGTGCCAGCAGAGAGGGCACTGAAGCTTTCTTT.

The V and J genes are TRBV27 and TRBJ1-5; D perhaps matches TRBD1 (6 bases). Germline assignment: CDR1 MNHEY and CDR2 SMNVEV (reference sequence). The CDR3 length is 16 residues. With 5 bases removed from V and 0 bases from J, the gap between germline ends came to 14 bases. The CDR3 spells CASSPHVQGSNQPQHF. In DNA, the CDR3 is TGTGCCAGCAGTCCACACGTACAGGGTAGCAATCAGCCCCAGCATTTT.

CDR3 bases: TGTGCCTGGACTAGGACAGACTTCCAAGAGACCCAGTACTTC. It is translated as CAWTRTDFQETQYF. J is TRBJ2-5 and V is TRBV30; possible D gene TRBD1, 6 bases. V lost 4 bases and J 1 base, leaving 13 bases between the germline ends. CDR3 length equals 14 residues. The germline V gene has CDR1 GTSNPN and CDR2 SVGIG (reference sequence). Looking up the rest from reference TRBV30 and TRBJ2-5 gives the full variable domain: SQTIHQWPATLVQPVGSPLSLECTVEGTSNPNLYWYRQAAGRGLQLLFYSVGIGQISSEVPQNLSASRPQDRQFILSSKKLLLSDSGFYLCAWTRTDFQETQYFGPGTRLLVL.

The chain recombines TRBV2 with TRBJ2-5; 7 bases are shared with TRBD1. Germline CDR1 and CDR2: SNHLY and FYNNEI. J was trimmed by 6 bases and V by 4 bases; bases with no gene match: 8. The CDR3 contains 14 residues. CDR3 DNA sequence: TGTGCCAGCAGTGGACAGGGATCAGTGAAGACCCAGTACTTC. This translates into CASSGQGSVKTQYF. The full variable domain, rest sourced from reference TRBV2 and TRBJ2-5, is EPEVTQTPSHQVTQMGQEVILRCVPISNHLYFYWYRQILGQKVEFLVSFYNNEISEKSEIFDDQFSVERPDGSNFTLKIRSTKLEDSAMYFCASSGQGSVKTQYFGPGTRLLVL.

The rearrangement uses TRBV27 and TRBJ1-5; TRBD1 might be the D (5 bases). The CDR3 is 14 residues long. V lost 2 bases and J 1 base, leaving 6 bases between the germline ends. Germline V CDR1 and CDR2: MNHEY, SMNVEV (reference sequence). As DNA, the CDR3 is TGTGCCAGCAGTTTAAGACAGAGCAATCAGCCCCAGCATTTT. Its translation: CASSLRQSNQPQHF.

V usage is TRBV10-3 and J usage is TRBJ2-7, with 8 nucleotides matching TRBD2. CDR1 ENHRY and CDR2 SYGVKD come from the germline V gene. The V segment lost 0 bases and the J segment 5 bases; nucleotides outside the gene matches: 9. The CDR3 is made up of 16 amino acids. The CDR3 bases are TGTGCCATCAGTGAGTCCCCCAGCGGGGGTTCCCACGAGCAGTACGTC. Translating it yields CAISESPSGGSHEQYV.

V usage is TRBV2 and J usage is TRBJ2-1; 10 nucleotides agree with TRBD1. This CDR3 is 14 amino acids long. V was pared by 6 bases and J by 4 bases, with 3 bases of the junction left unmatched. Germline V gives CDR1 SNHLY, CDR2 FYNNEI. CDR3 DNA: TGTGCCAGCAGGTGGACAGGGGGTTACAATGAGCAGTTCTTC. Its protein product is CASRWTGGYNEQFF.

The rearrangement joins TRBV6-6 to TRBJ1-5; 8 bases fit TRBD1. Trimming removed 5 bases from V and 3 bases from J; junction bases left unmatched: 3. This CDR3 spans 14 amino acids. The germline CDR1 and CDR2 sequences are MNHNY and SVGAGI (reference sequence). The CDR3 region has the DNA TGTGCCAGCAGTGAGACAGGGGCCAATCAGCCCCAGCATTTT. It yields the protein CASSETGANQPQHF.

The CDR3 bases are TGTGCCAGCAGCCGGGCAGGGGGCTCTGGAAACACCATATATTTT. This encodes CASSRAGGSGNTIYF. The rearrangement links TRBV3-1 (or the pseudogene TRBV3-2) to TRBJ1-3; 7 positions match TRBD1. Trimming took 4 bases from V and 0 from J; bases not matched to a gene: 3. CDR1 LGHDT and CDR2 YNNKEL come from the germline V gene (reference sequence). There are 15 residues in the CDR3.

The chain's CDR3 is CASSESGTDTQYF. DNA for the CDR3: TGCGCCAGCAGTGAGTCGGGGACAGATACGCAGTATTTT. The chain employs TRBV10-1 and TRBJ2-3, with unresolved D. Deletions cut 0 bases from V and 3 bases from J, with 4 bases between. The CDR3 loop spans 13 amino acids. The V gene's germline CDR1 is WNHNN and CDR2 SYGVQD (reference sequence).

This clone was observed a single time. The chain uses TRBV6-5 and TRBJ1-3; D is unclear. The V gene lost 6 bases and the J gene lost 4 bases, with 7 bases spanning the gap. Germline V gene data show CDR1 as MNHEY and CDR2 as SVGAGI. The CDR3 covers 12 residues. The CDR3 loop is CASSPSGNTIYF. The CDR3 DNA follows: TGTGCCAGCAGCCCATCAGGAAACACCATATATTTT.

The chain joins TRBV5-1 to TRBJ1-1; 7 nucleotides line up with TRBD1. Germline V gives CDR1 SGHRS, CDR2 YFSETQ. J gave up 5 bases and V 2 bases, and 6 bases lay outside the gene matches. The CDR3 runs 14 residues. CDR3 sequence: CASSFDRVRTEAFF. DNA for the CDR3: TGCGCCAGCAGCTTTGACAGGGTGAGGACTGAAGCTTTCTTT.

The J gene is TRBJ1-3, the V gene TRBV7-9; D possibly corresponds to TRBD1 (5 bases). The V gene's germline CDR1 is SEHNR and CDR2 FQNEAQ (reference sequence). V was shortened by 1 base and J by 8 bases, with 6 bases between the two germline ends. The CDR3 contains 12 residues. CDR3 bases: TGTGCCAGCAGCTTAGTAGGGGACACCATATATTTT. It translates to CASSLVGDTIYF.

This clone appeared a few times. V usage is TRBV7-8 and J usage is TRBJ1-3; TRBD1 matches at 10 bases. The CDR3 length is 19 residues. Trimming cost V 0 bases and J 3 bases; bases outside gene matches: 11. CDR1 is SGHVS and CDR2 is FQNEAQ in the germline V gene. The CDR3 bases are TGTGCCAGCAGCTTAGCAATGAACGGGGGACAGGGGTATGGAAACACCATATATTTT. This gives the protein CASSLAMNGGQGYGNTIYF. Variable domain in full (rest from reference TRBV7-8 and TRBJ1-3): GAGVSQSPRYKVAKRGQDVALRCDPISGHVSLFWYQQALGQGPEFLTYFQNEAQLDKSGLPSDRFFAERPEGSVSTLKIQRTQQEDSAVYLCASSLAMNGGQGYGNTIYFGEGSWLTVV.

The chain has TRBV6-2 or TRBV6-3 and TRBJ1-6; tentatively, D is TRBD1 (5 bases). V lost 2 bases, J lost 10 bases, and 9 bases lay in between. The CDR3 totals 13 residues. Germline lookup yields CDR1 MNHEY and CDR2 SVGEGT. The CDR3 nucleotides read TGTGCCAGCAGTTACGGGACCGGGTCACCCCTCCACTTT. It encodes CASSYGTGSPLHF.

The rearrangement joins TRBV10-3 to TRBJ2-3; possibly TRBD1 for D (6 bases). Trimming pared 4 bases from V and 3 bases from J, leaving 8 bases between. The CDR3 sequence is 13 residues long. CDR1 is ENHRY and CDR2 is SYGVKD in the germline V gene. Written as DNA, the CDR3 is TGTGCCATCAGTGCTAGGGGGACAGATACGCAGTATTTT. Protein sequence: CAISARGTDTQYF.

V usage is TRBV19 and J usage is TRBJ2-5; TRBD1 might be the D (5 bases). The V and J ends lost 3 bases and 1 base respectively, with 6 bases between them. CDR3 length: 13 amino acids. Germline CDR1 and CDR2: LNHDA and SQIVND (reference sequence). The CDR3 DNA sequence: TGTGCCAGTAGTATGGACACCCAAGAGACCCAGTACTTC. Its translation: CASSMDTQETQYF.

V gene TRBV28 combines with J gene TRBJ1-2; the match to TRBD1 covers 8 bases. In germline, CDR1 is MDHEN, CDR2 SYDVKM. V lost 8 bases, J lost 2 bases, and 7 bases stayed unmatched. This CDR3 contains 14 residues. CDR3 nucleotides: TGTGCCAGCTCGGGACAGGCGTTGAACTATGGCTACACCTTC. It translates to CASSGQALNYGYTF.

This sequence joins TRBV2 and TRBJ2-1; no reliable D call. Trimming left V 5 bases short and J 0 bases short, with 11 bases between. The CDR3 loop spans 15 amino acids. The germline V gene has CDR1 SNHLY and CDR2 FYNNEI. DNA for the CDR3: TGTGCCAGCAGTAGGATTTCTAGCTCCTACAATGAGCAGTTCTTC. Amino acids: CASSRISSSYNEQFF.

The chain combines TRBV28 with TRBJ1-1; no clear D. The CDR3 covers 11 residues. Germline V gene data show CDR1 as MDHEN and CDR2 as SYDVKM. V was clipped by 4 bases and J by 5 bases, with 5 bases between them. For the CDR3, the DNA is TGTGCCAGCAGTTCGCTAACTGAAGCTTTCTTT. It specifies CASSSLTEAFF.

The chain employs TRBV5-4 and TRBJ2-3, with D perhaps TRBD2 (5 bases). The ends were cut back, 3 bases at V and 5 bases at J, with 19 bases in the middle. From germline, CDR1 is SGHNT and CDR2 YYREEE (reference sequence). The CDR3 is made up of 16 amino acids. The chain's CDR3 is CASSYNGLVSGDTQYF. The CDR3 region has the DNA TGTGCCAGCAGCTATAACGGACTCGTTAGTGGAGATACGCAGTATTTT.

The chain couples TRBV6-2 or TRBV6-3 to TRBJ2-3, with TRBD2 as a possible D gene (6 bases). The CDR3 extends over 12 amino acids. Germline V gene lookup returns CDR1 MNHEY and CDR2 SVGEGT. The V gene lost 5 bases and the J gene lost 8 bases, with 11 bases spanning the gap. CDR3 nucleotide sequence: TGTGCCAGCAGTATGACTAGTGGTACGCAGTATTTT. Translating gives CASSMTSGTQYF.

The V gene is TRBV18, the J gene TRBJ2-5; D is undetermined. This CDR3 region has 13 residues. CDR1 KGHSH and CDR2 LQKENI come from the germline V gene. V shed 0 bases and J shed 5 bases, with 7 bases lying between them. The CDR3 coding sequence is TGTGCCAGCTCACCACCAGCAACGGAGACCCAGTACTTC. Translated: CASSPPATETQYF.

The sample holds a few counts of this clone. This sequence joins TRBV28 and TRBJ2-2; tentatively, D is TRBD1 (5 bases). This CDR3 is built from 16 residues. Germline V gene lookup returns CDR1 MDHEN and CDR2 SYDVKM. V shed 1 base and J shed 7 bases, with 16 bases lying between them. The CDR3: CASSLSSQGVDGELFF. CDR3 bases: TGTGCCAGCAGTTTATCCTCCCAGGGCGTGGACGGGGAGCTGTTTTTT.

The chain combines TRBV7-2 with TRBJ2-5, with 9 bases fitting TRBD2. V dropped 6 bases and J dropped 4; count of bases not matched to a gene: 9. In germline, CDR1 is SGHTA, CDR2 FQGNSA. The CDR3 sequence is 15 residues long. The CDR3 protein is CASRLSGGSRETQYF. The CDR3 coding sequence is TGTGCCAGCAGACTTAGCGGGGGAAGCAGAGAGACCCAGTACTTC.